The present TCR beta chain was sequenced within a study of blood T cell repertoires in COVID-19. Background on the study: COVID-19 samples collected from the United States, Italy and Spain covered acute and convalescent phases.

Trimming cost V 5 bases and J 4 bases; bases outside gene matches: 4. The CDR3 loop spans 14 amino acids. Per the germline V gene, CDR1 is MNHNY and CDR2 is SVGAGI (reference sequence). Source study methods: Amplification of reference gene primers was used by the study to estimate nucleated cell counts. TCRdb keeps only in-frame clones here, not all; method: immunoSEQ multiplex PCR. The V and J calls and clone size are taken from that table; D and trimming were inferred from the DNA. The top ten clones hold roughly 30% of a sample with about 74,000 clones, roughly 84% of them seen once. V is TRBV6-6 and J is TRBJ1-4, with 7 bases fitting TRBD1. What was sequenced was peripheral blood. This TCR was sampled from a woman over 75 with active or convalescent COVID-19. The CDR3 bases are TGTGCCAGCAGTCACGGGACAGTTAATGAAAAACTGTTTTTT. Amino acids: CASSHGTVNEKLFF.